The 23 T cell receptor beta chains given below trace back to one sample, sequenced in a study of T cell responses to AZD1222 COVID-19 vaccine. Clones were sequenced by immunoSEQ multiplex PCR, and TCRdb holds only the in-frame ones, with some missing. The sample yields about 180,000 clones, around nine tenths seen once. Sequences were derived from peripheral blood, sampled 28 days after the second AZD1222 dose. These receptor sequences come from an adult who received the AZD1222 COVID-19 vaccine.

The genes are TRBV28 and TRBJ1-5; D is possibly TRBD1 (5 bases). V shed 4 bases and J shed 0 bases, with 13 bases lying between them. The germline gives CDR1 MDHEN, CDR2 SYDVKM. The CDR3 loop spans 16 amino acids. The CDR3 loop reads CASSSRQIYSNQPQHF. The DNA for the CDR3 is TGTGCCAGCAGTTCTCGACAGATCTATAGCAATCAGCCCCAGCATTTT.

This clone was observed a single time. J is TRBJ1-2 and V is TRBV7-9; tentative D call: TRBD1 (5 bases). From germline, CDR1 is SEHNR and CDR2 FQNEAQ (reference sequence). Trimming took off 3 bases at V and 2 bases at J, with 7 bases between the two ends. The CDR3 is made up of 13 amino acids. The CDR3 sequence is CASSLEGNYGYTF. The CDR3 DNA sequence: TGTGCCAGCAGCTTGGAGGGGAACTATGGCTACACCTTC.

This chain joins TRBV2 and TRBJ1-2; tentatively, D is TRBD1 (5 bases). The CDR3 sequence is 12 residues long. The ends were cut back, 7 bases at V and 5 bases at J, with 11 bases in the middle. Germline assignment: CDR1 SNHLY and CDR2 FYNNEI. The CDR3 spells CASNEGRYGYTF. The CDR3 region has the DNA TGTGCCAGCAACGAGGGGAGGTATGGCTACACCTTC.

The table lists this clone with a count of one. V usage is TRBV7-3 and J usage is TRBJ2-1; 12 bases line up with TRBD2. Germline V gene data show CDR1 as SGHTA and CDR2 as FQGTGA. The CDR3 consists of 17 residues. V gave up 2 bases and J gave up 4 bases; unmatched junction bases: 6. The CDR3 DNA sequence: TGTGCCAGCAGCTTATTTTCTAGCGGGGGGGCTTACAATGAGCAGTTCTTC. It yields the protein CASSLFSSGGAYNEQFF.

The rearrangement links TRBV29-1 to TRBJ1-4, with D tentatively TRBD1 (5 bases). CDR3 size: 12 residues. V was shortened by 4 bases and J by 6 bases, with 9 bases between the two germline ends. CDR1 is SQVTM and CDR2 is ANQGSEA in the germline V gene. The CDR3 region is CSVGKGDEKLFF. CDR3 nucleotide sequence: TGCAGCGTTGGAAAAGGGGATGAAAAACTGTTTTTT.

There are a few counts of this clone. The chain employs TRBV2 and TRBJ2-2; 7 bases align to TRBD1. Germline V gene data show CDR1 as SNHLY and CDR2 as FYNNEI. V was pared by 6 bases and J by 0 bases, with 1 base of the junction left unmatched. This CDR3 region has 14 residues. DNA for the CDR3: TGTGCCAGCAGAGGACAGGCGAACACCGGGGAGCTGTTTTTT. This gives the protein CASRGQANTGELFF.

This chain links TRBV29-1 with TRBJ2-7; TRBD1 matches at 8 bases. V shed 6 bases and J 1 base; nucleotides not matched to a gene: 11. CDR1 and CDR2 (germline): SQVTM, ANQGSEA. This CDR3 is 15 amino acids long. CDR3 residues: CSVFDGTGESYEQYF. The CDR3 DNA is TGCAGCGTCTTTGACGGGACAGGAGAATCCTACGAGCAGTACTTC.

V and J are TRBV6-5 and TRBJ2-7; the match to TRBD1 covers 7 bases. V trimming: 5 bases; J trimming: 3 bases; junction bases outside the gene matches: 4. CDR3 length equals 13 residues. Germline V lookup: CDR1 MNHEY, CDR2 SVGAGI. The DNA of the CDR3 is TGTGCCAGCAGTATCAGGGGGTACTACGAGCAGTACTTC. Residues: CASSIRGYYEQYF.

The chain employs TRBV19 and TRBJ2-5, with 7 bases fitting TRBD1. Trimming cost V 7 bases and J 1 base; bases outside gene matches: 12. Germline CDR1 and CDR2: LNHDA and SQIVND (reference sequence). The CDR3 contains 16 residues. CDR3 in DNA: TGTGCCAGTACGCTACCGGGACAGATTTTCCAAGAGACCCAGTACTTC. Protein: CASTLPGQIFQETQYF. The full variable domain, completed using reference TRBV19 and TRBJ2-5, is DGGITQSPKYLFRKEGQNVTLSCEQNLNHDAMYWYRQDPGQGLRLIYYSQIVNDFQKGDIAEGYSVSREKKESFPLTVTSAQKNPTAFYLCASTLPGQIFQETQYFGPGTRLLVL.

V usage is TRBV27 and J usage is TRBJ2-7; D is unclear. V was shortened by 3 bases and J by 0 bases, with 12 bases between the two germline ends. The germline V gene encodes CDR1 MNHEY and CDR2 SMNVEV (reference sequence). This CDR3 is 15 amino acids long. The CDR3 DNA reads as TGTGCCAGCAGTTTGGCGGCGGCCCGCTCCTACGAGCAGTACTTC. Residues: CASSLAAARSYEQYF.

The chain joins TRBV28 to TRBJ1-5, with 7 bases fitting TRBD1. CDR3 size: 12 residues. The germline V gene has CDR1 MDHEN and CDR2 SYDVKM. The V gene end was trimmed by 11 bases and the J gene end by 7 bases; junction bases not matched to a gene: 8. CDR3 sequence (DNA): TGTGCCTCCTGGACAGGTGAACAGCCCCAGCATTTT. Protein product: CASWTGEQPQHF.

CDR3 coding DNA: TGTGCCAGCAGCCTCCAATGGGCGGGAGGGCCTGATGAGCAGTTCTTC. Translation: CASSLQWAGGPDEQFF. V is TRBV3-1 (or the pseudogene TRBV3-2) and J is TRBJ2-1; 9 bases are a match to TRBD2. The germline V gene has CDR1 LGHDT and CDR2 YNNKEL (reference sequence). The CDR3 contains 16 residues. Unmatched junction bases numbered 12, after V lost 4 bases and J lost 8 bases.

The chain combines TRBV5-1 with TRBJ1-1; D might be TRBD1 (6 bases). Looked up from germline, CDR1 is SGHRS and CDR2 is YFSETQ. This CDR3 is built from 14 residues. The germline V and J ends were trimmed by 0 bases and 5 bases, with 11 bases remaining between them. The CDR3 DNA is TGCGCCAGCAGCTTGGCGGACAGTAGGACTGAAGCTTTCTTT. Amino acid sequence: CASSLADSRTEAFF.

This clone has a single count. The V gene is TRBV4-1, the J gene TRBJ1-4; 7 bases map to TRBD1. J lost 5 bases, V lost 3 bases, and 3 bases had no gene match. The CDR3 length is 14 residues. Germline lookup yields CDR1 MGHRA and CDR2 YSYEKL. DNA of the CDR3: TGCGCCAGCAGCCAGGCAGGGGGGAATGAAAAACTGTTTTTT. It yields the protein CASSQAGGNEKLFF.

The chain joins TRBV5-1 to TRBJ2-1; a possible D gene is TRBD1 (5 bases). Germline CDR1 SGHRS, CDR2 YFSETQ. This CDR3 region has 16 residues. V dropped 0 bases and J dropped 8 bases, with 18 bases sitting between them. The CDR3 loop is CASSLALGLETDEQFF. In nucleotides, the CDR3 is TGCGCCAGCAGCTTGGCTTTGGGGCTAGAAACCGATGAGCAGTTCTTC.

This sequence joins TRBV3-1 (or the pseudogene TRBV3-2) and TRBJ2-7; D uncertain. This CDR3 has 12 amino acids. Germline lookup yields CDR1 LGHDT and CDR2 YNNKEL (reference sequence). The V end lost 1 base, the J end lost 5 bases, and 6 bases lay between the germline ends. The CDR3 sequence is CASSQGPDEQYF. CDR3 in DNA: TGTGCCAGCAGCCAAGGGCCCGACGAGCAGTACTTC.

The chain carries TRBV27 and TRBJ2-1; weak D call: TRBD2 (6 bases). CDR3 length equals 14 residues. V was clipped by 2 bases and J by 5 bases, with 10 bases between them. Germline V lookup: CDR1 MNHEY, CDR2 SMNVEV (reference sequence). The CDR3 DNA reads TGTGCCAGCAGTTTAGGACTAACAAACAATGAGCAGTTCTTC. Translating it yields CASSLGLTNNEQFF.

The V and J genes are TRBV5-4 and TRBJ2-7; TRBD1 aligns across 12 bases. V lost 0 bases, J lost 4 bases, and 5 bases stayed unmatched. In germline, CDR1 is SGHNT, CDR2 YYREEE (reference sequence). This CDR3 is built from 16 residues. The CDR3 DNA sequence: TGTGCCAGCAGCTTGGACGTGGGACAGGGGGCTTACGAGCAGTACTTC. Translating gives CASSLDVGQGAYEQYF.

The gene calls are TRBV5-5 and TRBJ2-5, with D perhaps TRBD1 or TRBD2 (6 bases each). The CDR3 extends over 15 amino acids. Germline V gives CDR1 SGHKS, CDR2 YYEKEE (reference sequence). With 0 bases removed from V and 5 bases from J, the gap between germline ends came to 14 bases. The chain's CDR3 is CASSLVGGAWETQYF. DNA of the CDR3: TGTGCCAGCAGCTTGGTGGGGGGCGCGTGGGAGACCCAGTACTTC. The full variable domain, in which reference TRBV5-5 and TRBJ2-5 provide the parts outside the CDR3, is DAGVTQSPTHLIKTRGQQVTLRCSPISGHKSVSWYQQVLGQGPQFIFQYYEKEERGRGNFPDRFSARQFPNYSSELNVNALLLGDSALYLCASSLVGGAWETQYFGPGTRLLVL.

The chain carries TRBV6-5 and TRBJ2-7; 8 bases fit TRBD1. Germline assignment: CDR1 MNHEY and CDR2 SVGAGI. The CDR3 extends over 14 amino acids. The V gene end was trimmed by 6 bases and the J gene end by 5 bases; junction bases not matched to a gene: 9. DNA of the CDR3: TGTGCCAGCAGGAGGACAGGGTCAAGTGACGAGCAGTACTTC. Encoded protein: CASRRTGSSDEQYF.

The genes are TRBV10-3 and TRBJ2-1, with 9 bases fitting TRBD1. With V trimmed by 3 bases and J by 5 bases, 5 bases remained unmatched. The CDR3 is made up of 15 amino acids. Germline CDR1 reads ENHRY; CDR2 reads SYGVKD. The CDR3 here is CAISDSGTGHNEQFF. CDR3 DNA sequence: TGTGCCATCAGTGACTCCGGGACAGGGCACAATGAGCAGTTCTTC.

The DNA of the CDR3 is TGTGCCAGCAGCCGGACATCCCAGGAAAAACTGTTTTTT. This codes for CASSRTSQEKLFF. The genes are TRBV5-4 and TRBJ1-4; possible D gene TRBD1, 5 bases. Trimming shortened V by 4 bases and J by 8 bases, and 12 bases separated the two germline ends. Germline CDR1 and CDR2: SGHNT and YYREEE (reference sequence). The CDR3 spans 13 residues.

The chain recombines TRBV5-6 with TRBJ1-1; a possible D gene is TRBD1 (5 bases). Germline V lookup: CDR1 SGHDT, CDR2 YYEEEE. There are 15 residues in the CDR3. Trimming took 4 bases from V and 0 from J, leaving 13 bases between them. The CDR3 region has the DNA TGTGCCAGCAGCCAATGGCGGGGGTTGAACACTGAAGCTTTCTTT. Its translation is CASSQWRGLNTEAFF.